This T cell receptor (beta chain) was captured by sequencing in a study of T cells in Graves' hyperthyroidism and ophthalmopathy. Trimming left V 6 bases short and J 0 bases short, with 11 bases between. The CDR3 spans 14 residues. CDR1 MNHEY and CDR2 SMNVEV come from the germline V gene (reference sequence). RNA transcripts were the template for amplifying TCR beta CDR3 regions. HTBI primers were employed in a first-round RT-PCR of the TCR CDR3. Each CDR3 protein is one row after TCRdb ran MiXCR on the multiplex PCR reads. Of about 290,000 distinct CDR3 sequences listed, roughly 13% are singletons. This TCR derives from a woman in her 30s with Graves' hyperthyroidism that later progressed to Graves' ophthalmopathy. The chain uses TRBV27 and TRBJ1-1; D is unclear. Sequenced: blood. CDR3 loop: CASRRATLNTEAFF. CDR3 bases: TGTGCCAGCAGGAGAGCTACCCTGAACACTGAAGCTTTCTTT.